These T cell receptor beta chains were read from a single sample in a study of B cell selection in AIRE deficiency. Profiling relied on immunoSEQ multiplex PCR, and the TCRdb table lists in-frame clones only, not all of them. The table shows tens of thousands of clones, with over 90% occurring only once. Specimen: CD4+CD25+ Tregs sorted from PBMCs. The origin of the receptors is a human donor in good health. Both conserved end residues are part of each CDR3. Each record gives: D gene, clone size, J gene, V gene, CDR3 protein, CDR3 DNA. A D gene is named only where the DNA matches it firmly. Only some rows state a clone size, as once, few, many or a class for expanded clones.

TRBD2	-	TRBJ2-7	TRBV7-2	CASSSQGGSYEQYF	TGTGCCAGCAGCTCCCAGGGAGGGAGCTACGAGCAGTACTTC
-	-	TRBJ1-2	TRBV7-9	CASSLAGVRNYGYTF	TGTGCCAGCAGCTTGGCAGGAGTGCGTAACTATGGCTACACCTTC
TRBD1	-	TRBJ1-1	TRBV5-1	CASSQDRGLNTEAFF	TGCGCCAGCAGCCAGGACAGGGGGCTTAATACTGAAGCTTTCTTT
TRBD1	-	TRBJ2-7	TRBV6-5	CATWTGASYEQYF	TGTGCCACCTGGACAGGGGCTTCCTACGAGCAGTACTTC
-	-	TRBJ2-7	TRBV19	CASSTRLGGSYEQYF	TGTGCCAGTAGTACTAGACTAGGAGGATCCTACGAGCAGTACTTC
-	once	TRBJ1-3	TRBV28	CASSSRTGSLNTIYF	TGTGCCAGCAGTTCCCGAACCGGCAGTTTAAACACCATATATTTT
-	-	TRBJ1-2	TRBV14	CASSPRGGLGGYTF	TGTGCCAGCAGCCCCCGGGGGGGCCTAGGGGGCTACACCTTC
-	-	TRBJ2-3	TRBV11-2	CASSTSTDTQYF	TGTGCCAGCAGCACTAGCACAGATACGCAGTATTTT
-	-	TRBJ1-2	TRBV6-1	CASKAGFYGYTF	TGTGCCAGCAAGGCCGGATTCTATGGCTACACCTTC
-	-	TRBJ2-5	TRBV7-9	CASSPRGQETQYF	TGTGCCAGCAGCCCTCGGGGACAAGAGACCCAGTACTTC
-	-	TRBJ2-7	TRBV27	CASSLRQGWTYEQYF	TGTGCCAGCAGTTTACGGCAGGGATGGACCTACGAGCAGTACTTC
TRBD1	-	TRBJ1-2	TRBV7-2	CASSPGTGEVYGYTF	TGTGCCAGCAGCCCAGGGACAGGGGAGGTTTATGGCTACACCTTC
-	-	TRBJ2-2	TRBV18	CASSPTTPGRRTGELFF	TGTGCCAGCTCGCCCACTACACCGGGACGACGGACCGGGGAGCTGTTTTTT
-	-	TRBJ2-5	TRBV15	CATSRDSVGTQYF	TGTGCCACCAGCAGAGATAGTGTAGGGACCCAGTACTTC
-	-	TRBJ1-6	TRBV27	CACSRTAQSSYNSPLHF	TGTGCCTGCAGTCGGACTGCCCAGAGCTCCTATAATTCACCCCTCCACTTT
TRBD1	-	TRBJ2-3	TRBV19	CASARQGAADTQYF	TGTGCCAGTGCCCGACAGGGGGCGGCAGATACGCAGTATTTT
TRBD2	once	TRBJ2-1	TRBV6-6	CASTASGGGDEQFF	TGTGCCAGCACCGCTAGCGGGGGGGGCGATGAGCAGTTCTTC
-	-	TRBJ1-5	TRBV6-6	CASSYSISRGNQPQHF	TGTGCCAGCAGTTACTCGATAAGCAGGGGCAATCAGCCCCAGCATTTT
TRBD1	-	TRBJ1-2	TRBV6-5	CASSTTTGKYYGYTF	TGTGCCAGCAGTACCACGACAGGGAAGTATTATGGCTACACCTTC
-	-	TRBJ1-1	TRBV6-1	CASRTTTRNTEAFF	TGTGCCAGCAGGACGACTACCCGAAACACTGAAGCTTTCTTT
TRBD1	once	TRBJ2-7	TRBV6-5	CASSYSNRGQEQYF	TGTGCCAGCAGTTACTCGAACAGGGGGCAGGAGCAGTACTTC
-	-	TRBJ1-5	TRBV6-9	CASTSNQPQHF	TGTGCCAGCACTAGCAATCAGCCCCAGCATTTT
-	-	TRBJ2-3	TRBV7-6	CASSLGPGGLSTDTQYF	TGTGCCAGCAGCTTAGGTCCTGGGGGACTTTCCACAGATACGCAGTATTTT
-	-	TRBJ2-2	TRBV5-1	CASSLDRGGELFF	TGCGCCAGCAGCTTGGACCGGGGCGGGGAGCTGTTTTTT
TRBD2	-	TRBJ2-3	TRBV11-2	CASSLGPSGRVSDTQYF	TGTGCCAGCAGCTTAGGCCCTAGCGGGAGAGTGTCGGATACGCAGTATTTT
TRBD2	-	TRBJ2-3	TRBV15	CATSRAGMGREGGTDTQYF	TGTGCCACCAGCAGAGCCGGTATGGGGCGGGAGGGGGGCACAGATACGCAGTATTTT
-	-	TRBJ2-3	TRBV7-2	CASSSRTTTDTQYF	TGTGCCAGCAGCTCCAGGACAACCACAGATACGCAGTATTTT
TRBD1	-	TRBJ1-3	TRBV7-9	CASREPGTGKLSFGNTIYF	TGTGCCAGCAGGGAACCCGGGACAGGGAAACTCTCGTTTGGAAACACCATATATTTT
-	-	TRBJ2-7	TRBV6-6	CASSSVDTEQYF	TGTGCCAGCAGTTCCGTGGACACCGAGCAGTACTTC
-	-	TRBJ2-3	TRBV25-1	CASSESGYTTVDTQYF	TGTGCCAGCAGTGAATCCGGCTACACTACAGTAGATACGCAGTATTTT
TRBD1	-	TRBJ1-2	TRBV5-5	CASSSRTGRIYGYTF	TGTGCCAGCAGCTCGCGGACAGGGAGGATCTATGGCTACACCTTC
TRBD2	-	TRBJ2-3	TRBV19	CASSIKTSGSTDTQYF	TGTGCCAGTAGCATTAAGACTAGCGGGAGCACAGATACGCAGTATTTT
-	once	TRBJ1-1	TRBV5-4	CASRAGTGGTEAFF	TGTGCCAGCAGAGCCGGGACCGGGGGCACTGAAGCTTTCTTT
-	-	TRBJ1-6	TRBV19	CASRDGTRGSYNSPLHF	TGTGCCAGTAGGGACGGGACTCGGGGGTCCTATAATTCACCCCTCCACTTT